The 24 T cell receptor beta chains given below trace back to one sample, sequenced in a study of molecular identifiers for immune sequencing clone quantification. Each CDR3 protein gets one entry after TCRdb re-called the PCR reads with MiXCR. The sample includes about 65,000 distinct CDR3 sequences, around 18% of them seen just once. Sequencing used naive CD8+ T cells from blood, with Jurkat cell RNA spiked in. Subset in this sample: FACS-sorted CD8+CD4-CCR7+CD45RA+ naive T cells. These receptors were obtained from a human donor in good health. Some libraries in this study had Jurkat cell RNA spiked in.

The chain links TRBV6-5 to TRBJ1-5; D not certain. This CDR3 has 15 amino acids. Germline V gives CDR1 MNHEY, CDR2 SVGAGI. V dropped 6 bases and J dropped 2 bases, with 14 bases sitting between them. The CDR3 sequence: CASSNQPPGNQPQHF. CDR3 bases: TGTGCCAGCAGCAATCAGCCACCTGGCAATCAGCCCCAGCATTTT.

This clonotype was counted many times. The chain employs TRBV4-1 and TRBJ2-1; 7 bases are shared with TRBD2. Germline loops: CDR1 MGHRA, CDR2 YSYEKL. This CDR3 has 14 amino acids. The J segment lost 4 bases and the V segment lost 7 bases, leaving 7 bases of the junction unmatched. CDR3 sequence: CASTSGMGYNEQFF. The CDR3, as DNA: TGCGCCAGCACAAGCGGGATGGGGTACAATGAGCAGTTCTTC.

This clonotype was counted ten times or more. The chain uses TRBV3-1 and TRBJ1-1, with D uncertain. The CDR3 totals 14 residues. Germline V CDR1 and CDR2: LGHDT, YNNKEL (reference sequence). With 1 base removed from V and 1 base from J, the gap between germline ends came to 7 bases. The CDR3 DNA follows: TGTGCCAGCAGCCAAGGATGGGCGAACACTGAAGCTTTCTTT. Translating it yields CASSQGWANTEAFF.

This clonotype has ten or more counts. The chain is built from TRBV6-1 and TRBJ2-7, with D tentatively TRBD1 or TRBD2 (5 bases each). The V end was cut by 2 bases, the J end by 3 bases, with 11 bases between. The CDR3 has 14 residues. The germline CDR1 and CDR2 sequences are MNHNS and SASEGT. CDR3 in amino acids: CASSEIGTNYEQYF. As DNA, the CDR3 is TGTGCCAGCAGTGAAATCGGGACCAACTACGAGCAGTACTTC.

A note on this clonotype: This may be a read error: a much more frequent sequence differs by one nucleotide. The V and J genes are TRBV14 and TRBJ2-1, with 8 bases aligning to TRBD1. The CDR3 is 14 amino acids. Looked up from germline, CDR1 is SGHDN and CDR2 is FVKESK. V was clipped by 4 bases and J by 9 bases; unmatched bases: 8. Here the CDR3 reads CASSLPRQGLEQFF. CDR3 nucleotide sequence: TGTGCCAGCAGCCTGCCTCGACAGGGGCTTGAGCAGTTCTTC.

This clonotype was observed many times. DNA of the CDR3: TGTGCCAGTAGTATAGACGGGGGGACTGAAGCTTTCTTT. Amino acid sequence: CASSIDGGTEAFF. The V gene is TRBV19, the J gene TRBJ1-1; tentative D call: TRBD1 (5 bases). Germline V lookup: CDR1 LNHDA, CDR2 SQIVND (reference sequence). With 0 bases removed from V and 5 bases from J, the gap between germline ends came to 7 bases. This CDR3 comprises 13 residues. The full variable domain, its missing parts supplied by reference TRBV19 and TRBJ1-1, is DGGITQSPKYLFRKEGQNVTLSCEQNLNHDAMYWYRQDPGQGLRLIYYSQIVNDFQKGDIAEGYSVSREKKESFPLTVTSAQKNPTAFYLCASSIDGGTEAFFGQGTRLTVV.

The table lists this clonotype with many counts. The gene calls are TRBV7-2 and TRBJ2-2; 9 bases align to TRBD2. This CDR3 is built from 17 residues. Germline V gene lookup returns CDR1 SGHTA and CDR2 FQGNSA. V lost 0 bases and J lost 5; bases outside the gene matches: 7. The DNA of the CDR3 is TGTGCCAGCAGCTTAGCTAGCGGGAGATCTAGGACCGGGGAGCTGTTTTTT. It yields the protein CASSLASGRSRTGELFF.

In this sample, this clonotype turned up many times. DNA for the CDR3: TGCAGTGCTAGGCGGGAGGCGGCAGATACGCAGTATTTT. It translates to CSARREAADTQYF. J is TRBJ2-3 and V is TRBV20-1; TRBD2 matches at 8 bases. Germline V gene lookup returns CDR1 DFQATT and CDR2 SNEGSKA (reference sequence). The CDR3 covers 13 residues. Trimming cost V 3 bases and J 4 bases; bases outside gene matches: 3.

This clonotype was found many times. This chain links TRBV29-1 with TRBJ1-1; no firm D call. From germline, CDR1 is SQVTM and CDR2 ANQGSEA. The V gene lost 1 base and the J gene lost 8 bases, with 11 bases spanning the gap. CDR3 length: 12 residues. The CDR3 is CSVEVARNEAFF. CDR3 bases: TGCAGCGTTGAAGTTGCGCGGAACGAAGCTTTCTTT.

Ten or more counts support this clonotype. J is TRBJ2-1 and V is TRBV7-9, with D unclear. There are 13 residues in the CDR3. Germline CDR1 reads SEHNR; CDR2 reads FQNEAQ (reference sequence). V lost 7 bases to trimming and J lost 8 bases, with 15 bases between them. The CDR3, as DNA: TGTGCCAGCAAGAACGGGTGGTCCGATGAGCAGTTCTTC. Its protein is CASKNGWSDEQFF.

This clonotype was seen many times. The chain links TRBV3-1 to TRBJ2-7, with D perhaps assigned TRBD1 or TRBD2 (5 bases each). Between the trimmed V and J ends, which lost 3 bases and 2 bases, there was a span of 14 bases. The germline V gene encodes CDR1 LGHDT and CDR2 YNNKEL (reference sequence). The CDR3 is 15 residues long. The CDR3 loop is CASSHRTGATYEQYF. The CDR3 bases are TGTGCCAGCAGCCATCGAACCGGGGCAACCTACGAGCAGTACTTC.

This clonotype was counted at least ten times. This chain uses TRBV28 with TRBJ2-2; D is possibly TRBD1 (5 bases). V lost 3 bases and J lost 3, with 8 bases in between. Germline CDR1 MDHEN, CDR2 SYDVKM. The CDR3 totals 14 residues. This CDR3 is CASSFLGDTGELFF. The DNA for the CDR3 is TGTGCCAGCAGTTTTCTAGGGGACACCGGGGAGCTGTTTTTT.

The chain links TRBV7-3 to TRBJ2-1; tentative D call: TRBD1 (6 bases). The germline V gene has CDR1 SGHTA and CDR2 FQGTGA. V lost 5 bases and J 0 bases, leaving 14 bases between the germline ends. There are 16 residues in the CDR3. The DNA of the CDR3 is TGTGCCAGCAGCCCAGGGGCGGCTAGCTCCTACAATGAGCAGTTCTTC. Its translation is CASSPGAASSYNEQFF.

In regard to this clonotype: A single base separates this from a much larger clone, so it may be a read error. It is unclear where the CDR3 begins or ends on the DNA, so no DNA is shown, and the CDR3 is as TCRdb lists it. V gene TRBV24-1 combines with J gene TRBJ2-2; no DNA check was done on the table's D call, TRBD1. The CDR3 numbers 16 amino acids, ends counted. Germline CDR1 KGHDR, CDR2 SFDVKD. The CDR3: CATSDWGQGSTGEPFF.

This clonotype was seen ten or more times. This chain joins TRBV12-3 or TRBV12-4 and TRBJ2-6; D ambiguous. Trimming stripped 4 bases from V and 2 bases from J, with 12 bases between. The CDR3 covers 16 residues. DNA of the CDR3: TGTGCCAGCAGTTCCCTACAAATCACTGGGGCCAACGTCCTGACTTTC. It is translated as CASSSLQITGANVLTF.

This clonotype was counted a few times. Because it lacks the conserved phenylalanine or tryptophan at the end, this CDR3 is likely a read error. V usage is TRBV2 and J usage is TRBJ1-5; D not certain. The germline V and J ends were trimmed by 5 bases and 3 bases, with 14 bases remaining between them. The length of the CDR3 is 15 residues. CDR1 is SNHLY and CDR2 is FYNNEI in the germline V gene. The CDR3 bases are TGTGCCAGCAGTACCGGAGGAGGGTACAATCAGCCCCAGCATTCT. It is translated as CASSTGGGYNQPQHS.

This clonotype was recorded many times. The gene calls are TRBV27 and TRBJ1-5; the D gene is possibly TRBD1 (5 bases). The CDR3 sequence is 14 residues long. Germline V gene sequence: CDR1 MNHEY, CDR2 SMNVEV (reference sequence). Trimming left V 1 base short and J 2 bases short, with 6 bases between. CDR3 sequence (DNA): TGTGCCAGCAGTTTATTAGGGGGCAATCAGCCCCAGCATTTT. Amino acid sequence: CASSLLGGNQPQHF.

The rearrangement joins TRBV6-5 to TRBJ1-2; D might be TRBD1 (5 bases). This CDR3 is built from 14 residues. Trimming took off 0 bases at V and 8 bases at J, with 13 bases between the two ends. CDR1 is MNHEY, CDR2 SVGAGI, per germline. The chain's CDR3 is CASSYSLTANGYTF. The DNA of the CDR3 is TGTGCCAGCAGTTACTCTTTGACAGCCAACGGCTACACCTTC.

About this clonotype: The CDR3 does not end in the conserved phenylalanine or tryptophan, so this is likely a read error. V usage is TRBV27 and J usage is TRBJ1-6, with a tentative D call TRBD1 (5 bases). V lost 7 bases, J lost 9 bases, and 13 bases lay in between. Germline V gene sequence: CDR1 MNHEY, CDR2 SMNVEV (reference sequence). This CDR3 spans 13 amino acids. CDR3 sequence reads: CASTGTPGSPLHL. CDR3 in DNA: TGTGCCAGCACCGGGACCCCCGGTTCACCCCTCCACCTT.

About this clonotype itself: A much larger clone lies a single base off, so this may be a read error. The CDR3 does not close with the conserved phenylalanine or tryptophan, likely indicating a read error. This chain connects TRBV28 to TRBJ2-7; 7 bases map to TRBD2. This CDR3 has 14 amino acids. With V trimmed by 4 bases and J by 4 bases, 7 bases remained unmatched. The germline V gene has CDR1 MDHEN and CDR2 SYDVKM. This CDR3 is CASSSGLADYEQYL. The CDR3 region has the DNA TGTGCCAGCAGTTCGGGTCTAGCGGATTACGAGCAGTACCTC.

With regard to this clonotype: With a much larger clone just one base away, this may be a read error. Here the CDR3 omits its conserved ending phenylalanine or tryptophan, so a read error is the likely source. The chain links TRBV7-2 to TRBJ2-7, with a possible D match to TRBD2 (6 bases). Trimming shortened V by 5 bases and J by 7 bases, and 12 bases separated the two germline ends. This CDR3 is 12 amino acids long. Germline assignment: CDR1 SGHTA and CDR2 FQGNSA. In DNA form, the CDR3 reads TGTGCCAGCAGCGCCGGAGGGTATGAGCAGTACCTC. This gives the protein CASSAGGYEQYL.

This clonotype was detected ten times or more. The chain has TRBV27 and TRBJ2-7, with D possibly TRBD1 on 6 matching bases. V was pared by 6 bases and J by 2 bases, with 11 bases between. In germline, CDR1 is MNHEY, CDR2 SMNVEV (reference sequence). The CDR3 covers 13 residues. CDR3 region: CASSRGQTYEQYF. CDR3 DNA: TGTGCCAGCAGCCGTGGACAGACCTACGAGCAGTACTTC.

About this clonotype itself: A read error may explain this, as a much larger clone is one base away. The rearrangement uses TRBV7-9 and TRBJ2-7; D is tentatively TRBD1 or TRBD2 (5 bases each). The germline CDR1 and CDR2 sequences are SEHNR and FQNEAQ (reference sequence). The CDR3 sequence is 11 residues long. The DNA of the CDR3 is TGTGCCAGTGGCGAGGGGTACGAGCGGTACTTC. Protein sequence: CASGEGYERYF.

The sample holds many counts of this clonotype. The V gene is TRBV19, the J gene TRBJ2-1, with unresolved D. CDR1 is LNHDA and CDR2 is SQIVND in the germline V gene (reference sequence). V lost 3 bases and J lost 8, with 17 bases in between. This CDR3 contains 15 residues. DNA of the CDR3: TGTGCCAGTAGTATTCGCAGAATTGTATCGGATGAGCAGTTCTTC. Residues: CASSIRRIVSDEQFF.